Sequencing of this T cell receptor beta chain was carried out in a study of cytomegalovirus exposure and HLA in healthy donors. Overall study context: There were some 120 million unique TCR beta sequences, drawn from some 180 million T cells, in an earlier analysis. Study observations and caveats: Data from an earlier analysis indicated that most TCR beta V segments were productive either about 90% or about 30% of the time. When the data were analyzed later, several of the most significant clusters appeared to be linked to common viral pathogens.

As regards this clone: Antigen specificity is unknown.

PCR was performed using 60 Vbeta and 13 Jbeta primers. Repertoires were generated with immunoSEQ multiplex PCR, while TCRdb's copy carries only in-frame clones and drops some. Here the sample spans around 170,000 clones, around 80% being singletons. The sequence derives from a man younger than 35 in good health and CMV-seronegative. Source material: PBMCs.

CDR3 amino acids: CASFSDVGGELFF. The CDR3 DNA reads TGTGCCAGCTTTAGCGATGTGGGCGGGGAGCTGTTTTTT. The genes are TRBV2 and TRBJ2-2; TRBD2 might be the D (5 bases). The CDR3 is 13 residues long. In germline, CDR1 is SNHLY, CDR2 FYNNEI. Trimming took off 8 bases at V and 7 bases at J, with 14 bases between the two ends. The whole variable domain, filled in from reference TRBV2 and TRBJ2-2, reads EPEVTQTPSHQVTQMGQEVILRCVPISNHLYFYWYRQILGQKVEFLVSFYNNEISEKSEIFDDQFSVERPDGSNFTLKIRSTKLEDSAMYFCASFSDVGGELFFGEGSRLTVL.